This is a list of T cell receptor beta chains from one sample in a study of cytotoxic CD8 clonotypes in ibrutinib-treated CLL. The method was immunoSEQ multiplex PCR; TCRdb's version includes in-frame clones alone and lacks a portion of them. This sample has around 330,000 clones, with 67% found just once. Material: PBMCs, obtained after 36 months of ibrutinib treatment. These receptors originate from a human donor with chronic lymphocytic leukemia. Each CDR3 is given with its conserved first and last residue. The D gene is left open where the match is weak. Expanded clones are given a class, and other clones once, few, many or no size at all.

J gene: TRBJ2-2; clone size: NA; CDR3 length: 16; D gene: NA; V gene: TRBV5-4; CDR3 protein: CASSGSLAANTGELFF; CDR3 DNA: TGTGCCAGCAGCGGGTCCCTAGCAGCGAACACCGGGGAGCTGTTTTTT
J gene: TRBJ1-2; clone size: NA; CDR3 length: 11; D gene: NA; V gene: TRBV10-3; CDR3 protein: CAISGGTGYTF; CDR3 DNA: TGTGCCATCAGCGGGGGGACCGGCTACACCTTC
J gene: TRBJ2-1; clone size: NA; CDR3 length: 15; D gene: TRBD1; V gene: TRBV29-1; CDR3 protein: CSVEKGTGGLNEQFF; CDR3 DNA: TGCAGCGTTGAAAAGGGGACAGGGGGGTTGAATGAGCAGTTCTTC
J gene: TRBJ2-7; clone size: NA; CDR3 length: 13; D gene: NA; V gene: TRBV7-9; CDR3 protein: CASSPSSAYEQYF; CDR3 DNA: TGTGCCAGCAGCCCCTCCTCTGCCTACGAGCAGTACTTC
J gene: TRBJ2-7; clone size: NA; CDR3 length: 17; D gene: TRBD2; V gene: TRBV5-1; CDR3 protein: CASSLAPLAGGPVEQYF; CDR3 DNA: TGCGCCAGCAGCTTGGCCCCTCTAGCGGGGGGCCCTGTCGAGCAGTACTTC
J gene: TRBJ2-3; clone size: NA; CDR3 length: 18; D gene: TRBD2; V gene: TRBV10-3; CDR3 protein: CAISPRSNSGTSGSQQYF; CDR3 DNA: TGTGCCATCAGTCCACGTTCCAACTCCGGGACTAGCGGGAGCCAGCAGTATTTT
J gene: TRBJ2-2; clone size: NA; CDR3 length: 15; D gene: NA; V gene: TRBV5-1; CDR3 protein: CASSLRPLITGELFF; CDR3 DNA: TGCGCCAGCAGCTTGCGGCCACTTATTACCGGGGAGCTGTTTTTT
J gene: TRBJ2-3; clone size: NA; CDR3 length: 16; D gene: TRBD2; V gene: TRBV5-1; CDR3 protein: CASSPSTSGGTDTQYF; CDR3 DNA: TGCGCCAGCAGCCCCTCGACTAGCGGGGGCACAGATACGCAGTATTTT
J gene: TRBJ2-7; clone size: NA; CDR3 length: 13; D gene: TRBD2; V gene: TRBV6-5; CDR3 protein: CASSPGLAGEQYF; CDR3 DNA: TGTGCCAGCAGTCCCGGACTAGCCGGCGAGCAGTACTTC
J gene: TRBJ1-2; clone size: NA; CDR3 length: 11; D gene: TRBD1; V gene: TRBV20-1; CDR3 protein: CSAWTGAGYTF; CDR3 DNA: TGCAGTGCATGGACAGGGGCCGGCTACACCTTC
J gene: TRBJ2-2; clone size: NA; CDR3 length: 17; D gene: NA; V gene: TRBV28; CDR3 protein: CASSLPQPGRNTGELFF; CDR3 DNA: TGTGCCAGCAGTTTACCCCAGCCGGGGCGTAACACCGGGGAGCTGTTTTTT
J gene: TRBJ2-1; clone size: NA; CDR3 length: 11; D gene: NA; V gene: TRBV11-1; CDR3 protein: CASSLGLVQFF; CDR3 DNA: TGTGCCAGCAGCTTAGGACTAGTTCAGTTCTTC
J gene: TRBJ2-7; clone size: NA; CDR3 length: 15; D gene: TRBD2; V gene: TRBV4-1; CDR3 protein: CASSSRTSGGREQYF; CDR3 DNA: TGCGCCAGCAGCTCTAGGACTAGCGGGGGGCGCGAGCAGTACTTC
J gene: TRBJ2-1; clone size: NA; CDR3 length: 15; D gene: TRBD2; V gene: TRBV4-1; CDR3 protein: CASSTTSGGLYEQFF; CDR3 DNA: TGCGCCAGCAGTACTACTAGCGGGGGATTATATGAGCAGTTCTTC
J gene: TRBJ2-3; clone size: once; CDR3 length: 14; D gene: NA; V gene: TRBV21-1; CDR3 protein: CAIVDAGITDTQYF; CDR3 DNA: TGTGCCATCGTGGACGCCGGTATAACAGATACGCAGTATTTT
J gene: TRBJ2-7; clone size: few; CDR3 length: 14; D gene: NA; V gene: TRBV9; CDR3 protein: CASSVAGGGYEQYF; CDR3 DNA: TGTGCCAGCAGCGTAGCCGGGGGCGGCTACGAGCAGTACTTC
J gene: TRBJ1-6; clone size: NA; CDR3 length: 14; D gene: NA; V gene: TRBV27; CDR3 protein: CASSFGQAHSPLHF; CDR3 DNA: TGTGCCAGCAGTTTTGGCCAGGCCCATTCACCCCTCCACTTT
J gene: TRBJ1-1; clone size: few; CDR3 length: 15; D gene: NA; V gene: TRBV5-1; CDR3 protein: CASSLVLGANTEAFF; CDR3 DNA: TGCGCCAGCAGCTTGGTTTTGGGGGCGAACACTGAAGCTTTCTTT
J gene: TRBJ2-3; clone size: few; CDR3 length: 15; D gene: TRBD2; V gene: TRBV5-1; CDR3 protein: CASIRGGAATDTQYF; CDR3 DNA: TGCGCCAGCATACGCGGGGGGGCTGCCACAGATACGCAGTATTTT
J gene: TRBJ2-4; clone size: NA; CDR3 length: 16; D gene: NA; V gene: TRBV7-9; CDR3 protein: CASSSGLTARRNIQYF; CDR3 DNA: TGTGCCAGCAGCTCGGGACTTACTGCGAGAAGAAACATTCAGTACTTC
J gene: TRBJ2-7; clone size: NA; CDR3 length: 14; D gene: NA; V gene: TRBV11-2; CDR3 protein: CASSLEGRPYEQYF; CDR3 DNA: TGTGCCAGCAGCTTAGAGGGCAGGCCCTACGAGCAGTACTTC
J gene: TRBJ2-1; clone size: once; CDR3 length: 15; D gene: NA; V gene: TRBV28; CDR3 protein: CASSLWNTYYNEQFF; CDR3 DNA: TGTGCCAGCAGTTTATGGAATACGTACTACAATGAGCAGTTCTTC
J gene: TRBJ1-5; clone size: NA; CDR3 length: 13; D gene: NA; V gene: TRBV11-2; CDR3 protein: CASSRRENQPQHF; CDR3 DNA: TGTGCCAGCAGCCGACGGGAGAATCAGCCCCAGCATTTT
J gene: TRBJ2-7; clone size: NA; CDR3 length: 13; D gene: NA; V gene: TRBV27; CDR3 protein: CASSSGVTYEQYF; CDR3 DNA: TGTGCCAGCAGTTCAGGGGTGACCTACGAGCAGTACTTC
J gene: TRBJ2-7; clone size: NA; CDR3 length: 17; D gene: TRBD1; V gene: TRBV11-1; CDR3 protein: CASTSVGQGTRRSEQYF; CDR3 DNA: TGTGCCAGCACCTCTGTGGGACAGGGGACCCGGAGGTCCGAGCAGTACTTC
J gene: TRBJ1-3; clone size: few; CDR3 length: 13; D gene: TRBD1; V gene: TRBV29-1; CDR3 protein: CSVGQGYGNTIYF; CDR3 DNA: TGCAGCGTTGGACAGGGGTATGGAAACACCATATATTTT
J gene: TRBJ1-1; clone size: NA; CDR3 length: 15; D gene: NA; V gene: TRBV4-1; CDR3 protein: CASSQDRRSNTEAFF; CDR3 DNA: TGCGCCAGCAGCCAAGATCGCAGGAGTAACACTGAAGCTTTCTTT